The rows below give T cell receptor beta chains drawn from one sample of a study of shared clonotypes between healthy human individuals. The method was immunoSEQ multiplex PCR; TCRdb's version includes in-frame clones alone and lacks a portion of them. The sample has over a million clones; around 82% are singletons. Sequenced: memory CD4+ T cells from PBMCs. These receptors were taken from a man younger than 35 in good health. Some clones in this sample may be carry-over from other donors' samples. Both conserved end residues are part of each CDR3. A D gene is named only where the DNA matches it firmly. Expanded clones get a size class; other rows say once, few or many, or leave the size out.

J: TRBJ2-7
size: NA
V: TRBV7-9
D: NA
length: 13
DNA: TGTGCCAGCAGCTTAGCCGGGGGCCAAGAGCAGTACTTC
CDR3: CASSLAGGQEQYF

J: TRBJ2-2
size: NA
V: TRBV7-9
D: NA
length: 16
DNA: TGTGCCAGCAGCTTTCCACTCGGGGGAAACACCGGGGAGCTGTTTTTT
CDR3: CASSFPLGGNTGELFF

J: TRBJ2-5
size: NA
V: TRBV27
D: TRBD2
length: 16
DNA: TGTGCCAGCAGTAGGGGACTAGCGGGAGGTGGAGAGACCCAGTACTTC
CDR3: CASSRGLAGGGETQYF

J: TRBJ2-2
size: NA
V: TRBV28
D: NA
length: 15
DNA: TGTGCCAGCAGTTTGTTCCGAGCGAACACCGGGGAGCTGTTTTTT
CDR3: CASSLFRANTGELFF

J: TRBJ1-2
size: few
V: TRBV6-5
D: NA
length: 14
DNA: TGTGCCAGCAGCCAAAATACCGGGACGCAGACCTACACCTTC
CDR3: CASSQNTGTQTYTF

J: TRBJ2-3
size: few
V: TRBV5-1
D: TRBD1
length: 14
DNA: TGCGCCAGCAGCTTCGGACAGGACACAGATACGCAGTATTTT
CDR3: CASSFGQDTDTQYF

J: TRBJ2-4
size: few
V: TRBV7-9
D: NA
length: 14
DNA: TGTGCCAGCAGCTTAGACAGGGTTTATGACATTCAGTACTTC
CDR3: CASSLDRVYDIQYF

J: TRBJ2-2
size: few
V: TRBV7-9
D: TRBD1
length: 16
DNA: TGTGCCAGCAGCCCCCAAAAATACACAGGGGGCAAAGGGCTGTTTTTT
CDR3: CASSPQKYTGGKGLFF

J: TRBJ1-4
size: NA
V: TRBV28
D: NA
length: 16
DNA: TGTGCCAGCAGGTCCTCTCGCCAACGGACTAATGAAAAACTGTTTTTT
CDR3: CASRSSRQRTNEKLFF

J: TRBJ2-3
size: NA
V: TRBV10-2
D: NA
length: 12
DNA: TGCGCCAGCGAGGACTTTTCGGATACGCAGTATTTT
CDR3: CASEDFSDTQYF

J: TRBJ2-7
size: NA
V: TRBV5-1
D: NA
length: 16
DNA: TGCGCCAGCAGCTTGGGTTCGGCGGAGTACTCCTACGAGCAGTACTTC
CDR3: CASSLGSAEYSYEQYF

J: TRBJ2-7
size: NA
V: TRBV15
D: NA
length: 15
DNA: TGTGCCACCAGCAGCTTTACCAGGGGCCCCTACGAGCAGTACTTC
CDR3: CATSSFTRGPYEQYF

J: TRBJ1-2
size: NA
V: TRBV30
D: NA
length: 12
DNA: TGTGCCTGGACCTCCGGGAGATATGGCTACACCTTC
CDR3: CAWTSGRYGYTF

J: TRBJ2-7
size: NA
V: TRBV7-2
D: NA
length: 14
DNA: TGTGCCAGCAGCTTAGTCCCACACTCCTACGAGCAGTACTTC
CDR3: CASSLVPHSYEQYF

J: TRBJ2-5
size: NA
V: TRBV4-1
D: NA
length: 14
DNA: TGCGCCAGCAGCAAAACAGGGTCCCCGGAGACCCAGTACTTC
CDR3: CASSKTGSPETQYF

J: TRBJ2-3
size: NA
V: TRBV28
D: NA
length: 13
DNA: TGTGCCAGCAGTCCCTACAAAACAGATACGCAGTATTTT
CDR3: CASSPYKTDTQYF

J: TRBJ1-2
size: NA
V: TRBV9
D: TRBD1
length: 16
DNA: TGTGCCAGCAGCGTAGTCGAGACAGGGAGTAACTATGGCTACACCTTC
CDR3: CASSVVETGSNYGYTF

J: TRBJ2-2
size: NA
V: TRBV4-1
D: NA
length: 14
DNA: TGCGCCAGCAGCCATGCAGGGGTCGGCGGGGAGCTGTTTTTT
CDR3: CASSHAGVGGELFF

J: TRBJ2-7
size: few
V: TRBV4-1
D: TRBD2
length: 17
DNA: TGCGCCAGCAGCCAAGGAAGACTAGCCGAGACTTCCTACGAGCAGTACTTC
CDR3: CASSQGRLAETSYEQYF

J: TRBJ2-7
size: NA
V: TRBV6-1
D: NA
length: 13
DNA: TGTGCCGGAAGTAACGGTGGCTCCTACGAGCAGTACTTC
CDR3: CAGSNGGSYEQYF

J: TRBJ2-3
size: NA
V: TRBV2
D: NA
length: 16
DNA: TGTGCCAGCAGTGCAGTTGTCAGGGCTAGCACAGATACGCAGTATTTT
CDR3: CASSAVVRASTDTQYF

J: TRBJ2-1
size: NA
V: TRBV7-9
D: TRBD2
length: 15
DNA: TGTGCCAGCAGCTCGCGACTAGCGGGATATGGTGAGCAGTTCTTC
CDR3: CASSSRLAGYGEQFF